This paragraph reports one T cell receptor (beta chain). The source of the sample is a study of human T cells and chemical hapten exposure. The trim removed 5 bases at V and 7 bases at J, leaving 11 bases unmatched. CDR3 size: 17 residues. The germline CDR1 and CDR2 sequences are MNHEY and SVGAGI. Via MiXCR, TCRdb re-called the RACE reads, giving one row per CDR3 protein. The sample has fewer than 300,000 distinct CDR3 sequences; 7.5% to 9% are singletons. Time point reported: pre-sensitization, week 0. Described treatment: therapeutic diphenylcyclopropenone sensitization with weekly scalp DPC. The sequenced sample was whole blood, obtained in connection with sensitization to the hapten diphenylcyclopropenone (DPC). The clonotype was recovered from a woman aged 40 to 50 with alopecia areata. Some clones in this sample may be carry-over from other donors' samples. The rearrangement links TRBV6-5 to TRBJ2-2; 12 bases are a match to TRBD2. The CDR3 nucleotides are TGTGCCAGCAGTACCTTAAGACTAGCGGGAGACGTCGGGGAGCTGTTTTTT. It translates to CASSTLRLAGDVGELFF.